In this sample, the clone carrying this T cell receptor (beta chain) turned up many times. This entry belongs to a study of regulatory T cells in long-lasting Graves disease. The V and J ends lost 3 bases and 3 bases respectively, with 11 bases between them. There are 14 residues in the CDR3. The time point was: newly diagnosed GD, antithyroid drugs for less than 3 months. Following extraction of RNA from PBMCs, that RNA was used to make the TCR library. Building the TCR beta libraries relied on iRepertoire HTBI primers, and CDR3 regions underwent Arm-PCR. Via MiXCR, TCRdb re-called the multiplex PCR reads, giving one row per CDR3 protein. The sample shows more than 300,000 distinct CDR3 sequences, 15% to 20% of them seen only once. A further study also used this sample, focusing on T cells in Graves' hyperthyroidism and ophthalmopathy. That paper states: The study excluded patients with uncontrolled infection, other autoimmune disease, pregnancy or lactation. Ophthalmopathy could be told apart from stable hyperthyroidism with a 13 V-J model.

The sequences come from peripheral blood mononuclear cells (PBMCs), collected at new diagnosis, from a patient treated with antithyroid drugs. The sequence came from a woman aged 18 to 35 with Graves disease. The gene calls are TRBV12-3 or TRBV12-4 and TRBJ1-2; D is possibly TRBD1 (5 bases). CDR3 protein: CASSFTGLDYGYTF. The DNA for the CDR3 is TGTGCCAGCAGTTTCACAGGTCTTGACTATGGCTACACCTTC.